Reported below is one T cell receptor beta chain. No antigen is known for it. No base quality values were provided; no much bigger clone lies one nucleotide off. The data are from a study of blood T cell repertoires in COVID-19 (TCRdb year 2020). Turning to the overall study: Collaborator samples came from the United States, Italy and Spain and covered acute and convalescent phases of COVID-19. The prospective study material was composed of cDNA or gDNA derived from T cells, B-cell-depleted T cells, or PBMCs. The sample metadata nearly always contained a de-identified subject ID, COVID-19 status, age in years and sex. A freely available public database, intended as a resource for researchers studying the immune response to SARS-CoV-2, is where the repertoires were released. Deeply sampled blood TCRbeta repertoires from subjects exposed to, actively infected with, or recovered from COVID-19 were included in the dataset. Samples were obtained from the ongoing ImmuneRACE study (first 160 participants) and from 1,200 or so subjects provided by 6 global collaborators. Where available, HLA class I and class II types were obtained from metadata supplied by the sample provider rather than from assay-based typing.

Overall results and qualifications from the work: The amount of clinical and demographic metadata varied by source and participant and was provided uncurated.

TCRbeta CDR3 regions were amplified from genomic DNA by means of the immunoSEQ Assay, a bias-controlled multiplex PCR. In the source study's methods: The number of nucleated cells in each sample was estimated by amplification of reference gene primers within the assay. To quantify the absolute abundance of each unique TCRbeta CDR3 rearrangement, sequence reads were collapsed and filtered. For each sample, productive Simpson clonality was calculated as the square root of Simpson's diversity index across productive rearrangements. The clones in this table, taken by TCRdb from immuneACCESS, are in-frame only. Not every clone is retained; where verified, under half of the shortfall comes from an unresolved V gene, and the cause of the rest is unknown. That table is the source of V, J and clone size, and D and trimming were worked out from the DNA. This sample comprises roughly 250,000 clones, approximately 86% of them detected only once. Around 1.6% of the sample is held by the ten biggest clonotypes.

Participants in the prospective study were enrolled through a virtual design, were aged roughly 18 to 95 years, and lived in 24 United States geographic areas. In the prospective study, participants were assigned to cohorts based on the clinical history participants reported in a screening survey and a study questionnaire. ImmuneRACE Cohort 3 recovered participants were defined by two consecutive negative NP/OP PCR tests, healthcare professional clearance, or symptom resolution. Each participant in the prospective study had whole blood, serum and a nasopharyngeal or oropharyngeal swab collected by mobile phlebotomists. Participants in the prospective study had the option to provide additional blood draws and questionnaires over an approximately 2-month period. Blood samples from the prospective study were shipped frozen or at room temperature prior to DNA extraction. The sequencing sample was made of PBMCs or T cells enriched from blood (not recorded which). This sequence was found in a woman in her 50s who had recovered from COVID-19.

The nucleotide sequence is given as TGTGCCAGTAGCCTAGCGGGATGGGAACGCGAGCAGTACTTC. It translates as CASSLAGWEREQYF. The chain employs TRBV19 and TRBJ2-7, with 9 central nucleotides matching TRBD2. CDR1 LNHDA and CDR2 SQIVND are derived from the germline V gene (reference sequence). V lost 6 bases and J lost 6 bases, and the count of bases not matched to a germline gene is 9. Spanning cysteine to phenylalanine, the CDR3 consists of 14 amino acids. Left in the record is the CDR3 DNA by itself, 42 bases read in frame from the first base.